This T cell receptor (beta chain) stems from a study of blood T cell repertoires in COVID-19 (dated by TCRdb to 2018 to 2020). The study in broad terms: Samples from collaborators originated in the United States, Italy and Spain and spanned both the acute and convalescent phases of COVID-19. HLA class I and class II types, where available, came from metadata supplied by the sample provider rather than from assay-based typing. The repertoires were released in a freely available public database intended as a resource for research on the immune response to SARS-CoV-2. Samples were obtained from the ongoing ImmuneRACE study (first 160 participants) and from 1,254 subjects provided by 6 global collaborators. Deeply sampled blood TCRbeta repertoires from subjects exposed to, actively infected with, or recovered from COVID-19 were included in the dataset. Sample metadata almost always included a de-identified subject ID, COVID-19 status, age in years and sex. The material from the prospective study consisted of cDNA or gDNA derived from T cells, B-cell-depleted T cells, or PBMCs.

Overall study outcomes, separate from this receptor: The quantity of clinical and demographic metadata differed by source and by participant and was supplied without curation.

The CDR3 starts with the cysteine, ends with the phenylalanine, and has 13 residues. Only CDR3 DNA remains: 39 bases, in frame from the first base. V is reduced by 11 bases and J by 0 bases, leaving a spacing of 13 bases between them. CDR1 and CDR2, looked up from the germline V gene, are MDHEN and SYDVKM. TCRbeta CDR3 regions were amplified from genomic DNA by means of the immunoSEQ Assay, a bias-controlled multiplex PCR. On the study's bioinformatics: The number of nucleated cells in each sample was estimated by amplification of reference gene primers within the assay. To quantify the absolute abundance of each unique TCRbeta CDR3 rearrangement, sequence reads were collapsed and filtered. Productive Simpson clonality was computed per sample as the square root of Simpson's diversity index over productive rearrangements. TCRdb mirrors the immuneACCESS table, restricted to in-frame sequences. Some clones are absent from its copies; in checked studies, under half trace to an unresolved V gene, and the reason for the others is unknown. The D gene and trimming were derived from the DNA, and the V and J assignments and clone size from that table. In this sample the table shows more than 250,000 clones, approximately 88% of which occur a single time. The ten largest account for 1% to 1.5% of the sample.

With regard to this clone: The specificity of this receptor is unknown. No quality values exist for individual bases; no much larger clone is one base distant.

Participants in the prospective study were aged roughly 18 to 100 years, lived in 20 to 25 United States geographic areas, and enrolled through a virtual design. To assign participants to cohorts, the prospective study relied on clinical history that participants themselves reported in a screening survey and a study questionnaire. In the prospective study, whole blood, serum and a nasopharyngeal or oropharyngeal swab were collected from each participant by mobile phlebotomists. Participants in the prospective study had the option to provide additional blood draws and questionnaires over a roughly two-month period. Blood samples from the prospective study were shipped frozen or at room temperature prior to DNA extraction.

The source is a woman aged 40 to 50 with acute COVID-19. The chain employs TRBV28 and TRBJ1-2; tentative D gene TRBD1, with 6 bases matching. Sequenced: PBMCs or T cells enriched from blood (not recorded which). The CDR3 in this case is CAGGGGANYGYTF. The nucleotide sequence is TGTGCCGGGGGTGGGGGCGCTAACTATGGCTACACCTTC.